This T cell receptor beta chain was documented in a study of cytomegalovirus exposure and HLA in healthy donors. Profiled with immunoSEQ multiplex PCR; TCRdb holds only in-frame clones, not every one. This table has hundreds of thousands of clones, 80% to 95% appearing once. This clonotype originated in a woman aged 30 to 39 in good health and CMV-seronegative. Sequences were obtained from PBMCs.

The CDR3 coding sequence is TGTGCCAGCAGCGATCGACAGGGGGCAAACATTCAGTACTTC. Translation gives CASSDRQGANIQYF. The gene calls are TRBV11-3 and TRBJ2-4; 10 bases align to TRBD1. Looked up from germline, CDR1 is SGHNT and CDR2 is YENEEA. The CDR3 extends over 14 amino acids. V lost 5 bases, J lost 6 bases, and 4 bases stayed unmatched. The full variable domain, with the rest looked up from reference TRBV11-3 and TRBJ2-4, is EAGVVQSPRYKIIEKKQPVAFWCNPISGHNTLYWYLQNLGQGPELLIRYENEEAVDDSQLPKDRFSAERLKGVDSTLKIQPAELGDSAVYLCASSDRQGANIQYFGAGTRLSVL.